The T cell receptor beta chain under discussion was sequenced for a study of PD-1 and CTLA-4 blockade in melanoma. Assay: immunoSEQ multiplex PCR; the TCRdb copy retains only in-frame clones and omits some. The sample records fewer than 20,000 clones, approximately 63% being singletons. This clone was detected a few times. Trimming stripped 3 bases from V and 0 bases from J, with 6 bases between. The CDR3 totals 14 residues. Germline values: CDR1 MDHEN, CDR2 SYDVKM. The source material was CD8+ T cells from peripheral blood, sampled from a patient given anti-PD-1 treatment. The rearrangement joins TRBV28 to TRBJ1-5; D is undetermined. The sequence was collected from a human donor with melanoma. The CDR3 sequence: CASSFGLSNQPQHF. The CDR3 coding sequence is TGTGCCAGCAGTTTTGGGCTTAGCAATCAGCCCCAGCATTTT. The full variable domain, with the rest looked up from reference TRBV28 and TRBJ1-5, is DVKVTQSSRYLVKRTGEKVFLECVQDMDHENMFWYRQDPGLGLRLIYFSYDVKMKEKGDIPEGYSVSREKKERFSLILESASTNQTSMYLCASSFGLSNQPQHFGDGTRLSIL.